The next 32 T cell receptor beta chains were all read from a single sample in a study of cytomegalovirus exposure and HLA in healthy donors. 60 Vbeta and 13 Jbeta primers were used in PCR. Assay used: immunoSEQ multiplex PCR; TCRdb lists only in-frame clones, some missing. The data contain 100,000 to 150,000 clones, 80% of them singletons. Sequenced: PBMCs. The receptors were gathered from a man aged 35-49 years in good health and CMV-seronegative.

The chain joins TRBV7-7 to TRBJ2-5; 7 nucleotides align to TRBD1. CDR1 is SSHAT and CDR2 is FNYEAQ in the germline V gene (reference sequence). The CDR3 runs 14 residues. V lost 5 bases, J lost 1 base, and 4 bases stayed unmatched. The CDR3, as DNA: TGTGCCAGCAGCAACAGGGGAAGCCAAGAGACCCAGTACTTC. Translation: CASSNRGSQETQYF.

This rearrangement joins TRBV18 to TRBJ2-7, with 10 bases that match TRBD1. CDR3 length: 14 residues. The germline CDR1 and CDR2 sequences are KGHSH and LQKENI. The J segment lost 3 bases and the V segment lost 5 bases, leaving 4 bases of the junction unmatched. The CDR3 protein is CASSTGTGDYEQYF. CDR3 DNA: TGTGCCAGCTCAACCGGGACAGGGGACTACGAGCAGTACTTC.

In its sample, this clone was seen once. The chain links TRBV7-2 to TRBJ2-1; maybe TRBD2 (5 bases). The CDR3 sequence is 15 residues long. Trimming took 5 bases from V and 10 from J, leaving 21 bases between them. Germline CDR1 SGHTA, CDR2 FQGNSA. CDR3 sequence: CASSLLNPGIGEQFF. CDR3 DNA: TGTGCCAGCAGCCTTCTGAACCCGGGGATAGGGGAGCAGTTCTTC.

The J gene is TRBJ2-3, the V gene TRBV18; possibly TRBD2 for D (6 bases). V dropped 0 bases and J dropped 4 bases, with 8 bases sitting between them. The CDR3 has 14 amino acids. CDR1 is KGHSH and CDR2 is LQKENI in the germline V gene. The CDR3 sequence: CASSPPSSADTQYF. CDR3 DNA sequence: TGTGCCAGCTCACCACCCTCTAGCGCAGATACGCAGTATTTT.

This chain links TRBV5-1 with TRBJ2-1; 7 bases align to TRBD2. V lost 0 bases and J lost 0; bases outside the gene matches: 3. Germline lookup yields CDR1 SGHRS and CDR2 YFSETQ. The CDR3 covers 16 residues. CDR3 nucleotides: TGCGCCAGCAGCTTGGGCTCTAGCGGCTCCTACAATGAGCAGTTCTTC. This encodes CASSLGSSGSYNEQFF. Looking up the rest from reference TRBV5-1 and TRBJ2-1 gives the full variable domain: KAGVTQTPRYLIKTRGQQVTLSCSPISGHRSVSWYQQTPGQGLQFLFEYFSETQRNKGNFPGRFSGRQFSNSRSEMNVSTLELGDSALYLCASSLGSSGSYNEQFFGPGTRLTVL.

The rearrangement uses TRBV27 and TRBJ2-7; D possibly corresponds to TRBD1 (7 bases). The CDR3 runs to 15 residues. Germline assignment: CDR1 MNHEY and CDR2 SMNVEV (reference sequence). Between the trimmed V and J ends, which lost 8 bases and 3 bases, there was a span of 20 bases. The CDR3 bases are TGTGCCAGCCTAAATTCGGACAGGCGGGACTACGAGCAGTACTTC. It encodes CASLNSDRRDYEQYF.

The chain links TRBV5-4 to TRBJ2-1, with 10 bases identical to TRBD1. The length of the CDR3 is 15 residues. The V segment lost 4 bases and the J segment 4 bases; nucleotides outside the gene matches: 5. Per the germline V gene, CDR1 is SGHNT and CDR2 is YYREEE (reference sequence). The CDR3, as DNA: TGTGCCAGCAGCCGACAGGGGGCTGGATACAATGAGCAGTTCTTC. Translated: CASSRQGAGYNEQFF. The full variable domain, its missing parts supplied by reference TRBV5-4 and TRBJ2-1, is ETGVTQSPTHLIKTRGQQVTLRCSSQSGHNTVSWYQQALGQGPQFIFQYYREEENGRGNFPPRFSGLQFPNYSSELNVNALELDDSALYLCASSRQGAGYNEQFFGPGTRLTVL.

This clone was recorded once. The final CDR3 position lacks the conserved phenylalanine or tryptophan, pointing to a likely read error. The chain couples TRBV28 to TRBJ1-5, with 11 bases matching TRBD1. Per the germline V gene, CDR1 is MDHEN and CDR2 is SYDVKM. The J segment lost 4 bases and the V segment lost 5 bases, leaving 4 bases of the junction unmatched. The CDR3 loop spans 15 amino acids. DNA for the CDR3: TGTGCCAGCAGTCCGGGGACAGGGGGTAATCAGCCCCAGCATGTT. Translating it yields CASSPGTGGNQPQHV.

This chain links TRBV10-1 with TRBJ2-5; D perhaps matches TRBD2 (6 bases). The CDR3 covers 14 residues. V dropped 9 bases and J dropped 5 bases, with 19 bases sitting between them. Germline values: CDR1 WNHNN, CDR2 SYGVQD (reference sequence). DNA of the CDR3: TGCGCCAGTAGCCCTCGCGGGAAAGTGGAGACCCAGTACTTC. It codes for CASSPRGKVETQYF.

J is TRBJ2-3 and V is TRBV11-2; D is unresolved. Trimming left V 2 bases short and J 2 bases short, with 8 bases between. Germline V gene lookup returns CDR1 SGHAT and CDR2 FQNNGV. This CDR3 has 14 residues. The CDR3 here is CASSLSSYTDTQYF. The CDR3 DNA follows: TGTGCCAGCAGCTTATCCAGTTACACAGATACGCAGTATTTT.

The V gene is TRBV6-1, the J gene TRBJ2-5, with 8 bases identical to TRBD2. V dropped 8 bases and J dropped 5; count of bases not matched to a gene: 10. This CDR3 spans 14 amino acids. Germline values: CDR1 MNHNS, CDR2 SASEGT. As DNA, the CDR3 is TGTGCCAGCGCGGGAGGCAGGTCCGCGGAGACCCAGTACTTC. Its translation is CASAGGRSAETQYF.

The rearrangement uses TRBV5-8 and TRBJ1-4; D is undetermined. This CDR3 region has 16 residues. V lost 4 bases, J lost 3 bases, and 16 bases lay in between. CDR1 is SGHTS, CDR2 YDEGEE, per germline. CDR3 loop: CASSTAWGGSNEKLFF. The CDR3 DNA sequence: TGTGCCAGCAGCACCGCGTGGGGAGGCTCTAATGAAAAACTGTTTTTT.

The chain recombines TRBV30 with TRBJ2-2; a weak D match, TRBD1 (6 bases). Per the germline V gene, CDR1 is GTSNPN and CDR2 is SVGIG (reference sequence). The CDR3 loop spans 17 amino acids. V shed 2 bases and J shed 1 base, with 17 bases lying between them. CDR3: CAWSSRTAGKNTGELFF. DNA of the CDR3: TGTGCCTGGAGTAGTAGGACAGCTGGCAAGAACACCGGGGAGCTGTTTTTT.

This chain connects TRBV5-1 to TRBJ1-2; perhaps TRBD1 as D (5 bases). V was clipped by 4 bases and J by 3 bases, with 10 bases between them. The CDR3 length is 13 residues. The germline V gene encodes CDR1 SGHRS and CDR2 YFSETQ. This CDR3 reads CASSPPTDYGYTF. The CDR3 nucleotides are TGCGCCAGCAGCCCCCCGACAGACTATGGCTACACCTTC. The full variable domain, rest sourced from reference TRBV5-1 and TRBJ1-2, is KAGVTQTPRYLIKTRGQQVTLSCSPISGHRSVSWYQQTPGQGLQFLFEYFSETQRNKGNFPGRFSGRQFSNSRSEMNVSTLELGDSALYLCASSPPTDYGYTFGSGTRLTVV.

V usage is TRBV5-1 and J usage is TRBJ2-5, with 7 bases that match TRBD1. Germline loops: CDR1 SGHRS, CDR2 YFSETQ. The CDR3 totals 15 residues. With V trimmed by 1 base and J by 1 base, 4 bases remained unmatched. The CDR3 sequence: CASSLTGALQETQYF. The CDR3 coding sequence is TGCGCCAGCAGCTTGACAGGGGCCCTCCAAGAGACCCAGTACTTC.

In this sample, this clone turned up once. The rearrangement links TRBV10-1 to TRBJ2-3, with 7 bases matching TRBD2. CDR3 length: 16 amino acids. Trimming removed 0 bases from V and 2 bases from J; junction bases left unmatched: 5. Germline lookup yields CDR1 WNHNN and CDR2 SYGVQD (reference sequence). Written as DNA, the CDR3 is TGCGCCAGCAGTGAGTCTCTAGCGGACTCCACAGATACGCAGTATTTT. Translated, it gives CASSESLADSTDTQYF.

This clone appeared once. The genes are TRBV28 and TRBJ2-7; TRBD1 matches 7 bases. The CDR3 is made up of 14 amino acids. Trimming removed 4 bases from V and 2 bases from J; junction bases left unmatched: 5. Germline values: CDR1 MDHEN, CDR2 SYDVKM. The CDR3 nucleotides read TGTGCCAGCAGTTCCGGGACAGCGACCTACGAGCAGTACTTC. Translating gives CASSSGTATYEQYF.

V usage is TRBV5-4 and J usage is TRBJ2-7; TRBD1 is a possible D gene (7 bases). Germline V gene sequence: CDR1 SGHNT, CDR2 YYREEE (reference sequence). V shed 5 bases and J shed 2 bases, with 17 bases lying between them. There are 15 residues in the CDR3. The CDR3 loop is CASSPGGTVTYEQYF. CDR3 DNA: TGTGCCAGCAGTCCAGGGGGGACAGTTACCTACGAGCAGTACTTC.

Here the CDR3 reads CASSLVVTGGRAGELFF. In DNA, the CDR3 is TGTGCCAGCAGCCTAGTCGTGACAGGCGGGAGGGCCGGGGAGCTGTTTTTT. The chain links TRBV7-2 to TRBJ2-2; the match to TRBD2 covers 9 bases. V shed 5 bases and J 6 bases; nucleotides not matched to a gene: 13. The germline CDR1 and CDR2 sequences are SGHTA and FQGNSA. This CDR3 has 17 amino acids.

This clone appeared a single time. The chain has TRBV11-2 and TRBJ2-1; the match to TRBD2 covers 8 bases. The CDR3 totals 15 residues. The J segment lost 2 bases and the V segment lost 5 bases, leaving 5 bases of the junction unmatched. Per the germline V gene, CDR1 is SGHAT and CDR2 is FQNNGV. Here the CDR3 DNA reads TGTGCCAGCAGCCTTACTAGCGGCGCCTACAATGAGCAGTTCTTC. It codes for CASSLTSGAYNEQFF.

This rearrangement joins TRBV5-1 to TRBJ2-1; 9 positions match TRBD1. This CDR3 contains 15 residues. Germline loops: CDR1 SGHRS, CDR2 YFSETQ. The V segment lost 0 bases and the J segment 5 bases; nucleotides outside the gene matches: 3. CDR3 sequence reads: CASSLAGQGNNEQFF. In DNA, the CDR3 is TGCGCCAGCAGCTTGGCGGGACAGGGCAACAATGAGCAGTTCTTC.

The genes are TRBV5-4 and TRBJ2-2; no definite D call. Per the germline V gene, CDR1 is SGHNT and CDR2 is YYREEE (reference sequence). Trimming took 0 bases from V and 5 from J, leaving 5 bases between them. This CDR3 region has 13 residues. CDR3 nucleotide sequence: TGTGCCAGCAGCTTGGTTCGTACCGGGGAGCTGTTTTTT. Translating gives CASSLVRTGELFF.

V usage is TRBV7-9 and J usage is TRBJ1-4; 7 bases fit TRBD1. The V gene's germline CDR1 is SEHNR and CDR2 FQNEAQ (reference sequence). The CDR3 spans 13 residues. V lost 5 bases, J lost 8 bases, and 5 bases stayed unmatched. Written as DNA, the CDR3 is TGTGCCAGCAGCGCGGACAGGTTCGAAAAACTGTTTTTT. Protein: CASSADRFEKLFF.

The V and J genes are TRBV5-1 and TRBJ1-1; tentatively, D is TRBD1 (5 bases). The CDR3 totals 17 residues. Trimming took 0 bases from V and 0 from J, leaving 15 bases between them. Germline V gene lookup returns CDR1 SGHRS and CDR2 YFSETQ. The CDR3 loop is CASSLAAGWNVNTEAFF. CDR3 bases: TGCGCCAGCAGCTTGGCGGCAGGGTGGAATGTGAACACTGAAGCTTTCTTT. Full variable domain (remainder filled in from reference TRBV5-1 and TRBJ1-1): KAGVTQTPRYLIKTRGQQVTLSCSPISGHRSVSWYQQTPGQGLQFLFEYFSETQRNKGNFPGRFSGRQFSNSRSEMNVSTLELGDSALYLCASSLAAGWNVNTEAFFGQGTRLTVV.

The chain couples TRBV7-6 to TRBJ1-1; a possible D gene is TRBD1 (5 bases). There are 15 residues in the CDR3. Trimming stripped 6 bases from V and 0 bases from J, with 14 bases between. Germline V lookup: CDR1 SGHVS, CDR2 FNYEAQ. CDR3 amino acids: CASSKIGAVNTEAFF. The CDR3 coding sequence is TGTGCCAGCAGTAAGATAGGGGCAGTGAACACTGAAGCTTTCTTT.

This chain's CDR3 is CASSLAGGDEQYF. The CDR3 nucleotides read TGTGCCAGCAGCTTGGCTGGGGGCGACGAGCAGTACTTC. This sequence joins TRBV5-4 and TRBJ2-7, with D possibly being TRBD1 (6 bases). V lost 0 bases, J lost 5 bases, and 9 bases lay in between. Germline loops: CDR1 SGHNT, CDR2 YYREEE (reference sequence). This CDR3 has 13 residues.

V and J are TRBV7-9 and TRBJ1-2; 10 bases are a match to TRBD1. Germline CDR1 is SEHNR and CDR2 is FQNEAQ (reference sequence). This CDR3 is built from 16 residues. The J segment lost 4 bases and the V segment lost 5 bases, leaving 10 bases of the junction unmatched. CDR3 coding DNA: TGTGCCAGCAGCCCGTCCGGGACAGGGGAATTCTATGGCTACACCTTC. Translated: CASSPSGTGEFYGYTF.

This chain links TRBV28 with TRBJ1-3; D is perhaps TRBD1 (5 bases). V dropped 8 bases and J dropped 3 bases, with 20 bases sitting between them. Germline loops: CDR1 MDHEN, CDR2 SYDVKM. The CDR3 sequence is 16 residues long. The CDR3 DNA reads TGTGCCAGCCAGACGAGGGGAGGCGGACATGGAAACACCATATATTTT. This codes for CASQTRGGGHGNTIYF.

V is TRBV7-2 and J is TRBJ2-1; possibly TRBD2 for D (6 bases). The CDR3 loop spans 12 amino acids. V dropped 5 bases and J dropped 6 bases, with 8 bases sitting between them. The germline V gene has CDR1 SGHTA and CDR2 FQGNSA. The CDR3 spells CASSRDSNEQFF. CDR3 sequence (DNA): TGTGCCAGCAGCCGGGACTCCAATGAGCAGTTCTTC.

The chain combines TRBV5-6 with TRBJ1-3, with TRBD1 matching over 9 bases. The J segment lost 7 bases and the V segment lost 5 bases, leaving 7 bases of the junction unmatched. The CDR3 is made up of 14 amino acids. Germline CDR1 and CDR2: SGHDT and YYEEEE. Here the CDR3 reads CASRRTGGRNTIYF. In DNA, the CDR3 is TGTGCCAGCAGACGCACAGGGGGCAGGAACACCATATATTTT.

The chain recombines TRBV7-6 with TRBJ2-5; D is unclear. The CDR3 is made up of 15 amino acids. Germline-derived CDR1 and CDR2 are SGHVS and FNYEAQ. Trimming pared 0 bases from V and 1 base from J, leaving 9 bases between. Written as DNA, the CDR3 is TGTGCCAGCAGCTTAGCCGCGGAAATCCAAGAGACCCAGTACTTC. Translating gives CASSLAAEIQETQYF.

The J gene is TRBJ2-1, the V gene TRBV5-1; the D gene is possibly TRBD2 (5 bases). Germline V lookup: CDR1 SGHRS, CDR2 YFSETQ. The CDR3 contains 13 residues. The V end lost 3 bases, the J end lost 9 bases, and 13 bases lay between the germline ends. CDR3 sequence reads: CASSSPGRGEQFF. The CDR3 coding sequence is TGCGCCAGCAGCTCCCCCGGTCGGGGTGAGCAGTTCTTC.